This TCR beta chain was recorded in a study of CD8+CD57+ T cells in acquired aplastic anemia. For the study at large: Isolated CD4+ and CD8+ cells, once sorted, yielded DNA averaging about 3 ug. Healthy donors gave approximately 9.8 million reads on average for CD4+ cells.

Investigators profiled TCR beta VDJ and CDR3 from genomic DNA template. Each CDR3 protein gets one entry after TCRdb re-called the reads with MiXCR. The table includes roughly 420,000 distinct CDR3 sequences, 65% to 80% detected once. A note on this clonotype: Its antigen is still unknown.

General study findings and limits: Patients had under 30 CD8+ CDR3 sequences in common with controls (the shared set).

V was trimmed by 0 bases and J by 4 bases, leaving 7 bases between them. Germline loops: CDR1 MNHEY, CDR2 SVGAGI. This CDR3 comprises 14 residues. V is TRBV6-5 and J is TRBJ1-5; D may be TRBD1 (5 bases). Input material: sorted CD4+, CD8+, or CD8+CD57+ T cells (not recorded which) from PBMCs. The receptor was derived from a human donor in good health, serving as a control. The CDR3 sequence is CASSYSEGNQPQHF. CDR3 coding DNA: TGTGCCAGCAGTTACTCGGAGGGGAATCAGCCCCAGCATTTT.